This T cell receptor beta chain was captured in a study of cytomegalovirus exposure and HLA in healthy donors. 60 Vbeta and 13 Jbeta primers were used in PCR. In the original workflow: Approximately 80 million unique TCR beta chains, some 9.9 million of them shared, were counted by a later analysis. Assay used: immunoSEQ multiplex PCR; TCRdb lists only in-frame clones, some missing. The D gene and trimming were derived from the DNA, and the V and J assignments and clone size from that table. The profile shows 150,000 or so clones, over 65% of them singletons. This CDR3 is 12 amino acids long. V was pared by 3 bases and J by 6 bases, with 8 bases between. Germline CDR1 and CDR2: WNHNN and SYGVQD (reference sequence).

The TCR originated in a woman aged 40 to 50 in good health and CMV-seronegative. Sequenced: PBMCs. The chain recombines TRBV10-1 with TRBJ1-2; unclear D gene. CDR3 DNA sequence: TGCGCCAGCAGTGAAAACAGAGATGGCTACACCTTC. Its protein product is CASSENRDGYTF.